These T cell receptor beta chains were read from a single sample in a study of cytomegalovirus exposure and HLA in healthy donors. Assay: immunoSEQ multiplex PCR; the TCRdb copy retains only in-frame clones and omits some. In total, the table holds about 140,000 clones. The sample was PBMCs. The source of these receptors is a man in his forties in good health and CMV-seronegative. CDR3s include the opening cysteine and the closing phenylalanine or tryptophan. Fields, in order: J gene, V gene, D gene, CDR3 DNA, CDR3 protein. A D gene is named only where the DNA matches it firmly.

j_call: TRBJ2-3; v_call: TRBV7-7; d_call: NA; cdr3_nt: TGTGCCAGCAGCCAAAGTGGGCGCACAGATACGCAGTATTTT; cdr3_aa: CASSQSGRTDTQYF
j_call: TRBJ1-5; v_call: TRBV4-1; d_call: NA; cdr3_nt: TGCGCCAGCAGCCAAAACGACAGAGACAATCAGCCCCAGCATTTT; cdr3_aa: CASSQNDRDNQPQHF
j_call: TRBJ2-1; v_call: TRBV7-8; d_call: NA; cdr3_nt: TGTGCCAGCAGCTCCACAGACACCCACTCCAATGAGCAGTTCTTC; cdr3_aa: CASSSTDTHSNEQFF
j_call: TRBJ2-5; v_call: TRBV18; d_call: TRBD1; cdr3_nt: TGTGCCAGCTCACTTGGACAGGGGGAGACCCAGTACTTC; cdr3_aa: CASSLGQGETQYF
j_call: TRBJ1-2; v_call: TRBV10-3; d_call: NA; cdr3_nt: TGTGCCATCAGTACGGGGGGCGATTTTTACTATGGCTACACCTTC; cdr3_aa: CAISTGGDFYYGYTF
j_call: TRBJ2-7; v_call: TRBV28; d_call: NA; cdr3_nt: TGTGCCATCGTACAGGCATATCCCTACGAGCAGTACTTC; cdr3_aa: CAIVQAYPYEQYF
j_call: TRBJ1-1; v_call: TRBV10-3; d_call: NA; cdr3_nt: TGTGCCATCAGCCCTAATGTACAGGACCTGAACACTGAAGCTTTCTTT; cdr3_aa: CAISPNVQDLNTEAFF
j_call: TRBJ1-2; v_call: TRBV5-6; d_call: NA; cdr3_nt: TGTGCCAGACAAGATAACTATGGCTACACCTTC; cdr3_aa: CARQDNYGYTF
j_call: TRBJ2-2; v_call: TRBV19; d_call: TRBD1; cdr3_nt: TGTGCCAGTAGTTTCGGACAGGGGGCGCCCGGGGAGCTGTTTTTT; cdr3_aa: CASSFGQGAPGELFF
j_call: TRBJ1-6; v_call: TRBV5-1; d_call: NA; cdr3_nt: TGCGCCAGCAGCCGGGACATCAATTCACCCCTCCACTTT; cdr3_aa: CASSRDINSPLHF
j_call: TRBJ1-2; v_call: TRBV11-2; d_call: NA; cdr3_nt: TGTGCCAGCAGCTTAATGTCAACGCAGGGATCCCCATATGGCTACACCTTC; cdr3_aa: CASSLMSTQGSPYGYTF
j_call: TRBJ1-1; v_call: TRBV29-1; d_call: TRBD1; cdr3_nt: TGCAGCGTGCGACAGGGGGGAGACACTGAAGCTTTCTTT; cdr3_aa: CSVRQGGDTEAFF
j_call: TRBJ1-6; v_call: TRBV7-2; d_call: NA; cdr3_nt: TGTGCCAGCAGATCAAGGGTAGGGGATTCACCCCTCCACTTT; cdr3_aa: CASRSRVGDSPLHF
j_call: TRBJ1-1; v_call: TRBV7-3; d_call: NA; cdr3_nt: TGTGCCAGCAGCTTATTTTTTCCAAACACTGAAGCTTTCTTT; cdr3_aa: CASSLFFPNTEAFF
j_call: TRBJ1-2; v_call: TRBV5-5; d_call: NA; cdr3_nt: TGTGCCAGCAGCTTGTTCCGGGACACCGCTAACTATGGCTACACCTTC; cdr3_aa: CASSLFRDTANYGYTF
j_call: TRBJ2-5; v_call: TRBV6-5; d_call: NA; cdr3_nt: TGTGCCAGCAGTCAGGACTTCTCCGAGACCCAGTACTTC; cdr3_aa: CASSQDFSETQYF
j_call: TRBJ1-2; v_call: TRBV19; d_call: TRBD1; cdr3_nt: TGTGCCAGTAGTAACGGAGGGACAGGGCCCCACCCTTATGGCTACACCTTC; cdr3_aa: CASSNGGTGPHPYGYTF